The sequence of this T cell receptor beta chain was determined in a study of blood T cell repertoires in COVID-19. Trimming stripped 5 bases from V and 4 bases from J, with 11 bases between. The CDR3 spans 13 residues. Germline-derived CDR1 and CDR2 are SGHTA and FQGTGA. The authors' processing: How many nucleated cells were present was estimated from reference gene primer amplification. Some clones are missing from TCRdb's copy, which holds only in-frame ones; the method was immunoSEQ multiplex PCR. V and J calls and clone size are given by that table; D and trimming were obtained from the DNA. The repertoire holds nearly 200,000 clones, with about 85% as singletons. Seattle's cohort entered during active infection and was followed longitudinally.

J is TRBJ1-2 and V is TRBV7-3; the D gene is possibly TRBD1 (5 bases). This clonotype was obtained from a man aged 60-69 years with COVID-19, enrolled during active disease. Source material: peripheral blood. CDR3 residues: CASSPGFGYGYTF. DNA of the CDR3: TGTGCCAGCAGCCCAGGGTTTGGCTATGGCTACACCTTC. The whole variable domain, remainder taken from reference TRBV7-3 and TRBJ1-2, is GAGVSQTPSNKVTEKGKYVELRCDPISGHTALYWYRQSLGQGPEFLIYFQGTGAADDSGLPNDRFFAVRPEGSVSTLKIQRTERGDSAVYLCASSPGFGYGYTFGSGTRLTVV.